This T cell receptor (beta chain) was observed in a study of blood T cell repertoires in COVID-19. Enrolled during active infection, Seattle patients were then followed longitudinally. The germline gives CDR1 SGHVS, CDR2 FQNEAQ. Trimming cost V 5 bases and J 8 bases, with 18 bases left between them. This CDR3 contains 15 residues. The authors' processing: Estimation of nucleated cell counts was performed using reference gene primer amplification. Produced via immunoSEQ multiplex PCR; TCRdb's table is partial and in-frame only. V, J and clone size derive from that table, while D and trimming were established from the DNA sequence. The table records around 460,000 clones, about 87% of them present only once.

The sequence was obtained from a man aged 18 to 30 with COVID-19, enrolled during active disease. The specimen was peripheral blood. V is TRBV7-8 and J is TRBJ1-4; tentatively, D is TRBD1 (5 bases). Here the CDR3 reads CASSGAGFGEEKLFF. The CDR3 DNA reads as TGTGCCAGCAGCGGGGCAGGGTTCGGAGAAGAAAAACTGTTTTTT. Variable domain in full (rest from reference TRBV7-8 and TRBJ1-4): GAGVSQSPRYKVAKRGQDVALRCDPISGHVSLFWYQQALGQGPEFLTYFQNEAQLDKSGLPSDRFFAERPEGSVSTLKIQRTQQEDSAVYLCASSGAGFGEEKLFFGSGTQLSVL.